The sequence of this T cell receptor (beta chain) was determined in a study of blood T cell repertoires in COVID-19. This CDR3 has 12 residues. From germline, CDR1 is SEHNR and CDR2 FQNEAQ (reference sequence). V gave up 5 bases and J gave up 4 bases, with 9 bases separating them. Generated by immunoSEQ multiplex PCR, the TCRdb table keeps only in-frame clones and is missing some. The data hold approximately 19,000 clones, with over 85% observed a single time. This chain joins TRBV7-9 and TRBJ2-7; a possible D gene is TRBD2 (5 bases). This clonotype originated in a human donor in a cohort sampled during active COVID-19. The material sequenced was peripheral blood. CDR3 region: CASSAGVYEQYF. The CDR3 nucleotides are TGTGCCAGCAGCGCCGGGGTGTACGAGCAGTACTTC.